This entry lists 20 T cell receptor beta chains sequenced from one sample in a study of identical twins. TCRdb reprocessed the 5' RACE reads via MiXCR and lists one record per CDR3 protein. The profile shows around 250,000 distinct CDR3 sequences, around 6.5% of them singletons. These same data were also listed under a study on T cells expressing NK-cell markers.

Sequencing input: CD8+ T cells sorted from blood. The receptors derive from a woman between 18 and 30 years old in good health.

The rearrangement uses TRBV4-3 and TRBJ2-3; tentative D call: TRBD2 (5 bases). V lost 0 bases and J lost 2, with 18 bases in between. This CDR3 has 18 residues. CDR1 LGHNA and CDR2 YSLEER come from the germline V gene. In DNA, the CDR3 is TGCGCCAGCAGCCAAGAGCCGGGGAGTAGCGATCCCACAGATACGCAGTATTTT. Translating gives CASSQEPGSSDPTDTQYF.

The CDR3 sequence is CASNGGGTYEQYF. As DNA, the CDR3 is TGCGCCAGCAATGGGGGAGGGACCTACGAGCAGTACTTC. The chain links TRBV10-2 to TRBJ2-7; 7 bases are a match to TRBD2. The CDR3 spans 13 residues. Germline lookup yields CDR1 WSHSY and CDR2 SAAADI. The junction had 5 bases not matched to a gene; V was cut back by 7 bases and J by 2 bases.

V gene TRBV7-9 combines with J gene TRBJ2-3, with no clear D. The CDR3 extends over 14 amino acids. Between the trimmed V and J ends, which lost 5 bases and 3 bases, there was a span of 12 bases. The germline V gene has CDR1 SEHNR and CDR2 FQNEAQ (reference sequence). The DNA for the CDR3 is TGTGCCAGCAGCCACTACAGCGCGACAGATACGCAGTATTTT. It yields the protein CASSHYSATDTQYF.

The genes are TRBV27 and TRBJ1-1; D gene uncertain. The V gene's germline CDR1 is MNHEY and CDR2 SMNVEV (reference sequence). Trimming pared 5 bases from V and 1 base from J, leaving 8 bases between. The length of the CDR3 is 13 residues. The CDR3: CASSPDWNTEAFF. DNA for the CDR3: TGTGCCAGCAGTCCAGATTGGAACACTGAAGCTTTCTTT.

This clonotype appeared a few times. This chain links TRBV4-3 with TRBJ1-4; D uncertain. Trimming cost V 10 bases and J 4 bases, with 16 bases left between them. Per the germline V gene, CDR1 is LGHNA and CDR2 is YSLEER. This CDR3 comprises 14 residues. The CDR3 sequence: CATAGPPGNEKLFF. The DNA of the CDR3 is TGCGCCACCGCGGGTCCACCTGGTAATGAAAAACTGTTTTTT.

This clonotype has at least ten counts. V is TRBV7-2 and J is TRBJ2-2, with D maybe TRBD1 (6 bases). There are 14 residues in the CDR3. Germline CDR1 and CDR2: SGHTA and FQGNSA. V shed 4 bases and J shed 4 bases, with 10 bases lying between them. This CDR3 reads CASSYTGITGELFF. CDR3 nucleotides: TGTGCCAGCAGCTATACAGGGATCACCGGGGAGCTGTTTTTT.

This clonotype has only a few counts. The rearrangement links TRBV12-3 or TRBV12-4 to TRBJ2-6; 8 nucleotides align to TRBD2. This CDR3 has 14 residues. V was clipped by 8 bases and J by 4 bases; unmatched bases: 4. As DNA, the CDR3 is TGTGCCAGCCGGGGGGGGGCCGGGGCCAACGTCCTGACTTTC. Amino acids: CASRGGAGANVLTF.

This clonotype was recorded many times. The chain uses TRBV29-1 and TRBJ2-1; either TRBD1 or TRBD2 may supply D (5 bases each). The CDR3 is 14 amino acids. V was trimmed by 0 bases and J by 8 bases, leaving 14 bases between them. Germline loops: CDR1 SQVTM, CDR2 ANQGSEA. The CDR3 sequence is CSVEEGAGRDEQFF. The CDR3 bases are TGCAGCGTTGAAGAGGGAGCAGGGCGAGATGAGCAGTTCTTC.

This clonotype was seen only a few times. The V and J genes are TRBV15 and TRBJ1-5; a possible D gene is TRBD1 (5 bases). Germline CDR1 reads LNHNV; CDR2 reads YYDKDF (reference sequence). This CDR3 is 14 amino acids long. V was cut by 6 bases and J by 3 bases, with 12 bases left in between. The CDR3 loop reads CATSVGAFNQPQHF. DNA of the CDR3: TGTGCCACCAGTGTTGGGGCCTTCAATCAGCCCCAGCATTTT.

This clonotype was observed at least ten times. This sequence joins TRBV7-9 and TRBJ1-1, with no clear D. The germline V gene has CDR1 SEHNR and CDR2 FQNEAQ (reference sequence). The CDR3 extends over 14 amino acids. With 5 bases removed from V and 9 bases from J, the gap between germline ends came to 19 bases. CDR3 sequence reads: CASSHPLELKKAFF. Written as DNA, the CDR3 is TGTGCCAGCAGCCACCCCCTTGAACTTAAAAAAGCTTTCTTT.

A few counts support this clonotype. The CDR3 DNA reads as TGCAGTGCTGTCAGGTTTAGCTCCTACAATGAGCAGTTCTTC. Amino acid sequence: CSAVRFSSYNEQFF. This chain joins TRBV20-1 and TRBJ2-1; D ambiguous. Germline loops: CDR1 DFQATT, CDR2 SNEGSKA (reference sequence). The CDR3 consists of 14 residues. Trimming cost V 5 bases and J 0 bases, with 11 bases left between them.

This clonotype was counted at least ten times. The V gene is TRBV12-3 or TRBV12-4, the J gene TRBJ1-3; 7 bases agree with TRBD1. With V trimmed by 6 bases and J by 2 bases, 7 bases remained unmatched. The length of the CDR3 is 15 residues. The CDR3 region has the DNA TGTGCCAGCAGCTCACATCAGGGGGCTGGAAACACCATATATTTT. It is translated as CASSSHQGAGNTIYF.

This clonotype was seen repeatedly, ten times or more. The chain links TRBV29-1 to TRBJ1-2, with TRBD1 identical over 7 bases. Unmatched junction bases numbered 9, after V lost 6 bases and J lost 5 bases. The germline gives CDR1 SQVTM, CDR2 ANQGSEA. This CDR3 region has 13 residues. CDR3 amino acids: CSVTFQGGYGYTF. CDR3 in DNA: TGCAGCGTCACCTTCCAGGGGGGTTATGGCTACACCTTC. Together with reference TRBV29-1 and TRBJ1-2, the CDR3 gives the full variable domain: SAVISQKPSRDICQRGTSLTIQCQVDSQVTMMFWYRQQPGQSLTLIATANQGSEATYESGFVIDKFPISRPNLTFSTLTVSNMSPEDSSIYLCSVTFQGGYGYTFGSGTRLTVV.

This clonotype appeared many times. The chain employs TRBV24-1 and TRBJ2-1; D gene uncertain. V lost 2 bases to trimming and J lost 6 bases, with 13 bases between them. This CDR3 has 15 amino acids. CDR1 and CDR2 (germline): KGHDR, SFDVKD. CDR3 bases: TGTGCCACCAGTGATTCACTGAAGGGTTTCAATGAGCAGTTCTTC. Translating gives CATSDSLKGFNEQFF.

This clonotype was counted between two and nine times. The chain has TRBV20-1 and TRBJ2-7, with 7 nucleotides matching TRBD2. The V gene end was trimmed by 0 bases and the J gene end by 2 bases; junction bases not matched to a gene: 1. The CDR3 spans 13 residues. Per the germline V gene, CDR1 is DFQATT and CDR2 is SNEGSKA (reference sequence). The CDR3 DNA reads as TGCAGTGCTAGAGAGACTAGCCCCTACGAGCAGTACTTC. Translating gives CSARETSPYEQYF.

This chain links TRBV9 with TRBJ2-3, with D maybe TRBD2 (5 bases). CDR1 is SGDLS, CDR2 YYNGEE, per germline. Trimming took off 0 bases at V and 0 bases at J, with 8 bases between the two ends. This CDR3 comprises 15 residues. In nucleotides, the CDR3 is TGTGCCAGCAGCGTAGCTGGGAGCAGCACAGATACGCAGTATTTT. Protein sequence: CASSVAGSSTDTQYF.

This clonotype was picked up a small number of times. The chain employs TRBV5-6 and TRBJ2-1; D remains unclear. This CDR3 comprises 13 residues. The ends were cut back, 4 bases at V and 6 bases at J, with 11 bases in the middle. In germline, CDR1 is SGHDT, CDR2 YYEEEE. This chain's CDR3 is CASSPIASNEQFF. CDR3 nucleotides: TGTGCCAGCAGCCCAATAGCATCCAATGAGCAGTTCTTC. Variable domain in full (rest from reference TRBV5-6 and TRBJ2-1): DAGVTQSPTHLIKTRGQQVTLRCSPKSGHDTVSWYQQALGQGPQFIFQYYEEEERQRGNFPDRFSGHQFPNYSSELNVNALLLGDSALYLCASSPIASNEQFFGPGTRLTVL.

This clonotype was seen a few times. CDR3 in DNA: TGTGCCAGCAACCAAAGGGGTGGGGCTTACGAGCAGTACTTC. Its translation is CASNQRGGAYEQYF. The V gene is TRBV9, the J gene TRBJ2-7, with D possibly being TRBD1 (5 bases). Germline V lookup: CDR1 SGDLS, CDR2 YYNGEE. The CDR3 contains 14 residues. V lost 6 bases, J lost 4 bases, and 17 bases lay in between.

This clonotype has just a few counts. The chain recombines TRBV6-1 with TRBJ2-7; the D gene is possibly TRBD1 (7 bases). Trimming cost V 7 bases and J 2 bases, with 21 bases left between them. The CDR3 loop spans 16 amino acids. Germline values: CDR1 MNHNS, CDR2 SASEGT. The CDR3 reads CASTLTGQGGTYEQYF. The DNA of the CDR3 is TGTGCCAGCACTCTTACTGGCCAGGGGGGCACCTACGAGCAGTACTTC.

This clonotype was detected many times. Germline is not matched at one junction end, which may reflect a read error. The chain recombines TRBV5-6 with TRBJ2-7; 14 bases agree with TRBD2. This CDR3 is 14 amino acids long. CDR1 and CDR2 (germline): SGHDT, YYEEEE. CDR3 residues: CASSLGLAGVEQYF. CDR3 in DNA: TGTGCCAGCAGTTTGGGACTAGCGGGAGTCGAGCAGTACTTC.